These 26 T cell receptor beta chains were all obtained from the same sample, sequenced in a study of blood T cell repertoires in COVID-19. Clones were read by immunoSEQ multiplex PCR, and TCRdb kept only the in-frame ones, dropping some. The sample shows about 280,000 clones, approximately 88% of them seen only once. Input material: peripheral blood. Source of these receptors: a young man with active or convalescent COVID-19.

The rearrangement uses TRBV3-1 (or the pseudogene TRBV3-2) and TRBJ2-2, with D possibly matching TRBD1 (8 bases). V lost 4 bases and J lost 5, with 17 bases in between. This CDR3 has 16 amino acids. CDR1 and CDR2 from the germline V gene are LGHDT and YNNKEL (reference sequence). The CDR3 region is CASSPLQGEGTGELFF. DNA for the CDR3: TGTGCCAGCAGCCCCCTACAGGGGGAGGGGACCGGGGAGCTGTTTTTT.

The chain carries TRBV2 and TRBJ2-1; D may be TRBD2 (6 bases). The germline gives CDR1 SNHLY, CDR2 FYNNEI. CDR3 size: 12 residues. Trimming cost V 6 bases and J 8 bases, with 11 bases left between them. The CDR3 DNA follows: TGTGCCAGCAGCGGGGGTATCGATGAGCAGTTCTTC. Translating gives CASSGGIDEQFF.

The V gene is TRBV11-2, the J gene TRBJ2-1; possibly TRBD2 for D (5 bases). Deletions cut 5 bases from V and 1 base from J, with 6 bases between. Germline loops: CDR1 SGHAT, CDR2 FQNNGV. The CDR3 has 13 residues. As DNA, the CDR3 is TGTGCCAGCAGCCGCGGGTCCTACAATGAGCAGTTCTTC. Protein sequence: CASSRGSYNEQFF.

This chain links TRBV7-6 with TRBJ1-3; D is unresolved. Trimming took 2 bases from V and 2 from J, leaving 13 bases between them. The CDR3 contains 16 residues. CDR1 is SGHVS, CDR2 FNYEAQ, per germline. Here the CDR3 reads CASSLFGGFAGNTIYF. CDR3 DNA sequence: TGTGCCAGCAGCTTATTTGGAGGGTTTGCTGGAAACACCATATATTTT.

V usage is TRBV14 and J usage is TRBJ2-7; D gene ambiguous. CDR1 SGHDN and CDR2 FVKESK come from the germline V gene. The V and J ends lost 4 bases and 2 bases respectively, with 6 bases between them. The CDR3 has 12 amino acids. The CDR3 DNA sequence: TGTGCCAGCAGCCTCCTTACCTACGAGCAGTACTTC. Its translation: CASSLLTYEQYF.

V usage is TRBV13 and J usage is TRBJ1-1, with 9 nucleotides matching TRBD1. CDR1 and CDR2 from the germline V gene are PRHDT and FYEKMQ (reference sequence). The CDR3 runs 16 residues. J was trimmed by 1 base and V by 5 bases; bases with no gene match: 8. The CDR3 DNA is TGTGCCAGCAGCGCACAGGGGGCCTTTGGGAACACTGAAGCTTTCTTT. Translated: CASSAQGAFGNTEAFF.

The chain recombines TRBV5-1 with TRBJ1-5; TRBD1 aligns across 7 bases. The length of the CDR3 is 15 residues. The germline V gene encodes CDR1 SGHRS and CDR2 YFSETQ. Trimming removed 4 bases from V and 0 bases from J; junction bases left unmatched: 4. CDR3 coding DNA: TGCGCCAGCAGCATGGGACAGAATAGCAATCAGCCCCAGCATTTT. Its protein product is CASSMGQNSNQPQHF.

Only one count was recorded for this clone. V is TRBV7-2 and J is TRBJ1-6; D is ambiguous. This CDR3 is 17 amino acids long. The V and J ends lost 1 base and 3 bases respectively, with 13 bases between them. Germline V gene lookup returns CDR1 SGHTA and CDR2 FQGNSA. The DNA of the CDR3 is TGTGCCAGCAGCTTAGAAGGCCCGGGGAGCTATAATTCACCCCTCCACTTT. It codes for CASSLEGPGSYNSPLHF.

CDR3: CASSSGGDTQYF. Written as DNA, the CDR3 is TGTGCCAGCAGCTCCGGAGGAGATACGCAGTATTTT. The chain couples TRBV11-2 to TRBJ2-3, with D possibly being TRBD2 (5 bases). The length of the CDR3 is 12 residues. Trimming cost V 4 bases and J 5 bases, with 7 bases left between them. Germline lookup yields CDR1 SGHAT and CDR2 FQNNGV.

CDR3 sequence: CATSRAWGHANTEAFF. Written as DNA, the CDR3 is TGTGCCACCAGCAGAGCCTGGGGGCATGCGAACACTGAAGCTTTCTTT. The chain carries TRBV15 and TRBJ1-1, with TRBD1 as a possible D gene (6 bases). Germline V gives CDR1 LNHNV, CDR2 YYDKDF (reference sequence). This CDR3 region has 16 residues. V lost 1 base and J lost 1, with 13 bases in between.

This clone appeared a few times. The V and J genes are TRBV2 and TRBJ1-1; 11 bases line up with TRBD1. V lost 5 bases to trimming and J lost 0 bases; unmatched junction nucleotides: 5. The CDR3 extends over 16 amino acids. Germline loops: CDR1 SNHLY, CDR2 FYNNEI. CDR3 DNA sequence: TGTGCCAGCAGTTCCGGGACAGGGGGAATGAACACTGAAGCTTTCTTT. Protein: CASSSGTGGMNTEAFF.

The V call is TRBV6-5, the J call TRBJ2-7; the D gene is possibly TRBD1 (7 bases). Germline CDR1 MNHEY, CDR2 SVGAGI. CDR3 length: 14 amino acids. V was cut by 0 bases and J by 7 bases, with 13 bases left in between. The CDR3 reads CASSYSLQGGEQYF. DNA of the CDR3: TGTGCCAGCAGTTACTCCCTCCAGGGGGGTGAGCAGTACTTC.

This clone was found many times. The CDR3 bases are TGCAGTGCTAGTTTCAGGGACACTGAAGCTTTCTTT. This sequence encodes CSASFRDTEAFF. J is TRBJ1-1 and V is TRBV20-1; tentatively, D is TRBD1 (5 bases). The CDR3 loop spans 12 amino acids. CDR1 is DFQATT, CDR2 SNEGSKA, per germline (reference sequence). V lost 3 bases and J 3 bases, leaving 8 bases between the germline ends.

Remarks on this clone: The junction does not match germline at one end; this may be a read error. The chain has TRBV2 and TRBJ1-4; 9 bases match TRBD1. The CDR3 runs to 16 residues. CDR1 is SNHLY and CDR2 is FYNNEI in the germline V gene. The CDR3 DNA sequence: TGTGCCAGCAGGGACCGGGACAGGGAGTCGGCAGGAAAACCGTTTTTT. Encoded protein: CASRDRDRESAGKPFF.

On this clone: Different DNA sequences within this sample yield the same CDR3. The chain recombines TRBV6-5 with TRBJ1-5; D uncertain. This CDR3 contains 12 residues. V lost 7 bases to trimming and J lost 2 bases, with 6 bases between them. CDR1 is MNHEY and CDR2 is SVGAGI in the germline V gene. The CDR3 DNA sequence: TGTGCCAGCAATCGCGGCAATCAGCCCCAGCATTTT. It yields the protein CASNRGNQPQHF.

The chain is built from TRBV11-3 and TRBJ2-5; tentative D call: TRBD1 (6 bases). Germline CDR1 reads SGHNT; CDR2 reads YENEEA. V was clipped by 1 base and J by 5 bases, with 14 bases between them. The CDR3 totals 15 residues. For the CDR3, the DNA is TGTGCCAGCAGCTTAGGAGGGACAAGAGGGGAGACCCAGTACTTC. Its translation is CASSLGGTRGETQYF.

The chain recombines TRBV9 with TRBJ1-1; 7 bases are shared with TRBD1. This CDR3 is built from 15 residues. V lost 0 bases, J lost 6 bases, and 8 bases stayed unmatched. Germline CDR1 SGDLS, CDR2 YYNGEE. CDR3 protein: CASSVVRGPLAEAFF. The CDR3, as DNA: TGTGCCAGCAGCGTAGTAAGGGGGCCTCTGGCTGAAGCTTTCTTT.

The chain joins TRBV18 to TRBJ2-2; 8 positions match TRBD2. Germline loops: CDR1 KGHSH, CDR2 LQKENI. Trimming at V came to 3 bases and at J to 2 bases, leaving 17 bases not matched to a gene. This CDR3 has 20 residues. The CDR3 is CASSPPNPKFTSGNTGELFF. The CDR3 DNA is TGTGCCAGCTCACCGCCAAATCCGAAATTCACTAGCGGCAACACCGGGGAGCTGTTTTTT.

The V and J genes are TRBV3-1 (or the pseudogene TRBV3-2) and TRBJ1-2, with 10 bases aligning to TRBD1. Per the germline V gene, CDR1 is LGHDT and CDR2 is YNNKEL (reference sequence). The CDR3 spans 16 residues. Losses at the gene ends were 0 bases for V and 7 bases for J; bases not matched to a gene: 8. CDR3 DNA sequence: TGTGCCAGCAGCCAAGATGGGACAGGGGCAATCAGTGGCTACACCTTC. It specifies CASSQDGTGAISGYTF.

The V and J genes are TRBV7-2 and TRBJ1-1, with D tentatively TRBD1 (5 bases). Germline lookup yields CDR1 SGHTA and CDR2 FQGNSA. The CDR3 contains 15 residues. V lost 1 base and J lost 5, with 14 bases in between. The CDR3 DNA is TGTGCCAGCAGCTTAGTTGGGCAGGGAGGGACTGAAGCTTTCTTT. It codes for CASSLVGQGGTEAFF.

This clone is a singleton in its sample. V and J are TRBV7-8 and TRBJ1-2, with 9 bases matching TRBD1. Losses at the gene ends were 1 base for V and 4 bases for J; bases not matched to a gene: 19. Germline V CDR1 and CDR2: SGHVS, FQNEAQ. The CDR3 runs to 20 residues. The CDR3 protein is CASSLDGAGQGPFFSYGYTF. Written as DNA, the CDR3 is TGTGCCAGCAGCTTAGACGGGGCGGGACAGGGTCCGTTTTTTAGCTATGGCTACACCTTC.

This clone came up a few times. J is TRBJ1-2 and V is TRBV3-1 (or the pseudogene TRBV3-2); 7 positions match TRBD1. The trim removed 5 bases at V and 10 bases at J, leaving 10 bases unmatched. The CDR3 is 13 residues long. Germline V lookup: CDR1 LGHDT, CDR2 YNNKEL (reference sequence). The CDR3 region has the DNA TGTGCCAGCAGCGAAAGCCGGACAGGAGCCTACACCTTC. It encodes CASSESRTGAYTF.

This sequence joins TRBV3-1 (or the pseudogene TRBV3-2) and TRBJ1-1, with no clear D. The CDR3 runs 15 residues. The germline V gene encodes CDR1 LGHDT and CDR2 YNNKEL (reference sequence). Trimming shortened V by 0 bases and J by 2 bases, and 10 bases separated the two germline ends. Here the CDR3 DNA reads TGTGCCAGCAGCCAAGATTCACAGAGTAACACTGAAGCTTTCTTT. This gives the protein CASSQDSQSNTEAFF.

A single count supports this clone. This chain uses TRBV5-4 with TRBJ2-3; 7 positions match TRBD1. CDR3 size: 15 residues. Germline V gene data show CDR1 as SGHNT and CDR2 as YYREEE (reference sequence). With V trimmed by 5 bases and J by 6 bases, 12 bases remained unmatched. CDR3 coding DNA: TGTGCCAGCAGTTCCGACAGGGTCGTCGGGGATACGCAGTATTTT. Residues: CASSSDRVVGDTQYF.

The chain recombines TRBV20-1 with TRBJ1-5, with D uncertain. The ends were cut back, 3 bases at V and 5 bases at J, with 8 bases in the middle. CDR1 DFQATT and CDR2 SNEGSKA come from the germline V gene (reference sequence). The CDR3 runs 12 residues. DNA for the CDR3: TGCAGTGCTAGTCGCCGGGATCAGCCCCAGCATTTT. Translated, it gives CSASRRDQPQHF.

The chain employs TRBV20-1 and TRBJ2-7, with a tentative D call TRBD2 (7 bases). The germline V gene has CDR1 DFQATT and CDR2 SNEGSKA (reference sequence). V gave up 3 bases and J gave up 2 bases, with 14 bases separating them. This CDR3 is built from 14 residues. As DNA, the CDR3 is TGCAGTGCTAGTTCCCGGGGGGCCACCTACGAGCAGTACTTC. Residues: CSASSRGATYEQYF.